What follows are 6 T cell receptor beta chains derived from one specimen sequenced in a study of cytomegalovirus exposure and HLA in healthy donors. The data were produced by immunoSEQ multiplex PCR, yet TCRdb's version contains in-frame clones alone and is incomplete. The sample has 70,000 to 80,000 clones, approximately 95% seen once. Sequenced: PBMCs. These receptors all stem from a woman between 18 and 29 years old in good health and CMV-seronegative.

This sequence joins TRBV2 and TRBJ1-2; 7 bases map to TRBD1. The length of the CDR3 is 15 residues. Germline CDR1 and CDR2: SNHLY and FYNNEI. After removal of 4 bases from V and 4 bases from J, the junction contained 9 bases not matched to a gene. In DNA, the CDR3 is TGTGCCAGCAGTGTGGACAGGCCACAAAGCTATGGCTACACCTTC. It is translated as CASSVDRPQSYGYTF.

The rearrangement joins TRBV7-2 to TRBJ1-1; 7 nucleotides line up with TRBD1. V lost 2 bases and J lost 0; bases outside the gene matches: 9. This CDR3 spans 17 amino acids. CDR1 SGHTA and CDR2 FQGNSA come from the germline V gene. The CDR3 region is CASSLLQGLIMNTEAFF. The CDR3 DNA reads as TGTGCCAGCAGCTTACTACAGGGGCTGATCATGAACACTGAAGCTTTCTTT.

V gene TRBV6-1 combines with J gene TRBJ2-2, with D possibly TRBD2 on 6 matching bases. Trimming shortened V by 5 bases and J by 6 bases, and 16 bases separated the two germline ends. This CDR3 is built from 15 residues. Germline loops: CDR1 MNHNS, CDR2 SASEGT. The CDR3 loop reads CASSPNRGGAGELFF. The CDR3 nucleotides read TGTGCCAGCAGTCCTAACCGGGGAGGTGCCGGGGAGCTGTTTTTT.

The chain recombines TRBV19 with TRBJ2-7; 10 positions match TRBD1. The CDR3 has 17 amino acids. Germline V gene sequence: CDR1 LNHDA, CDR2 SQIVND (reference sequence). With 2 bases clipped from V and 5 bases from J, the junction kept 12 bases outside the gene matches. Here the CDR3 DNA reads TGTGCCAGTAGTATATCCTTGTGGGACAGGGGCAACGACGAGCAGTACTTC. This encodes CASSISLWDRGNDEQYF. The complete variable domain, with remaining parts taken from reference TRBV19 and TRBJ2-7, reads DGGITQSPKYLFRKEGQNVTLSCEQNLNHDAMYWYRQDPGQGLRLIYYSQIVNDFQKGDIAEGYSVSREKKESFPLTVTSAQKNPTAFYLCASSISLWDRGNDEQYFGPGTRLTVT.

The chain joins TRBV27 to TRBJ2-5, with a weak D call TRBD2 (6 bases). Germline V gene sequence: CDR1 MNHEY, CDR2 SMNVEV (reference sequence). The CDR3 contains 16 residues. The V and J ends lost 4 bases and 5 bases respectively, with 20 bases between them. The CDR3 spells CASSSLGVGGWETQYF. CDR3 DNA: TGTGCCAGCAGTTCATTAGGGGTCGGGGGTTGGGAGACCCAGTACTTC.

The rearrangement links TRBV10-1 to TRBJ1-2, with 11 bases identical to TRBD1. The CDR3 is 15 amino acids. The germline V gene encodes CDR1 WNHNN and CDR2 SYGVQD (reference sequence). Trimming at V came to 3 bases and at J to 6 bases, leaving 6 bases not matched to a gene. The CDR3 spells CASSDGTGGYDGYTF. In nucleotides, the CDR3 is TGCGCCAGCAGTGACGGGACAGGGGGTTATGATGGCTACACCTTC.